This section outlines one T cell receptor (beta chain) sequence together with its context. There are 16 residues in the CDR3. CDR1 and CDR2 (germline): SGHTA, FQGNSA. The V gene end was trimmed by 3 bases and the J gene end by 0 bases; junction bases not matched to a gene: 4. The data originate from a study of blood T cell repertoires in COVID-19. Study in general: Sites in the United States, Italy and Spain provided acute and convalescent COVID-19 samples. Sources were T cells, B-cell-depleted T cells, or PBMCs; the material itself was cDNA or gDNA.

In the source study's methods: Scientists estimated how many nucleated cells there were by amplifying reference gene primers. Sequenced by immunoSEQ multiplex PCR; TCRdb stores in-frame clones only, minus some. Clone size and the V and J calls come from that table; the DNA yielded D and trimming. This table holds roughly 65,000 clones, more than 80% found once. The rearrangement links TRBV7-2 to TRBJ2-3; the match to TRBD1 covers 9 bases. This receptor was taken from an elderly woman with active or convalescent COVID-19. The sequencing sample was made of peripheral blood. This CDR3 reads CASSLGQGGSTDTQYF. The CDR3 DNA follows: TGTGCCAGCAGCTTGGGACAGGGTGGAAGCACAGATACGCAGTATTTT.